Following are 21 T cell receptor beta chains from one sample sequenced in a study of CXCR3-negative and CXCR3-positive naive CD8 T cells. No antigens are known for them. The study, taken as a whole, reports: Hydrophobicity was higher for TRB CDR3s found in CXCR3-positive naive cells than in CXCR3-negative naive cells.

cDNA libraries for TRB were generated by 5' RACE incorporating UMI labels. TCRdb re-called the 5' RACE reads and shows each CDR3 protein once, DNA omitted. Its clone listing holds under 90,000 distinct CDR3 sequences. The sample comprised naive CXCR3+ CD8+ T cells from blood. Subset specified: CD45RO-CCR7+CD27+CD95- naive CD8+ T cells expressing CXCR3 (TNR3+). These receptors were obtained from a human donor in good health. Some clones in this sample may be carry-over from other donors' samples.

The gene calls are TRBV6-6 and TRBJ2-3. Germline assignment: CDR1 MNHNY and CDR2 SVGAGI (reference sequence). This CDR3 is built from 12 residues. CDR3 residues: CASSSVTDTQYF.

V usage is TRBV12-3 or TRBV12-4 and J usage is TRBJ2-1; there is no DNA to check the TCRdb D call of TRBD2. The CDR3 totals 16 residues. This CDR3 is CASAGRGGSFYNEQFF.

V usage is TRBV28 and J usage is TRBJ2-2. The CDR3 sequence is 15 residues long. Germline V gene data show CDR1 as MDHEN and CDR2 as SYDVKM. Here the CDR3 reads CASSFTRANTGELFF.

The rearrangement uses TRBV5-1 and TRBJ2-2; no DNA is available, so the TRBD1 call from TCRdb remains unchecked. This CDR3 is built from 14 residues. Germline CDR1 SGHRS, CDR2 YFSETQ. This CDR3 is CASPGQGNTGELFF.

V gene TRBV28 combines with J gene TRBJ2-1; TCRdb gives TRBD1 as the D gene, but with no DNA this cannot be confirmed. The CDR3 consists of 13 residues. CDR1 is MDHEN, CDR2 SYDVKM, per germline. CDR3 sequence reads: CASSPGTYNEQFF.

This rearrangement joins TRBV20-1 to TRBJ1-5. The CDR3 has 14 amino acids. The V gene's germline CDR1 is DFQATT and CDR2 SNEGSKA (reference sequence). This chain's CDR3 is CSARPEYSNQPQHF.

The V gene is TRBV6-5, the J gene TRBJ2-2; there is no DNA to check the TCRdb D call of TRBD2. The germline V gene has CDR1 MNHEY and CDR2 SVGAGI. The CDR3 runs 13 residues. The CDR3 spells CACSGGGTGELFF.

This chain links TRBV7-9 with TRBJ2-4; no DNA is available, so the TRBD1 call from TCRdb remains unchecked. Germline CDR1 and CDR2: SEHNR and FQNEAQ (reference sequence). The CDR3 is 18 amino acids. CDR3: CASSPFSRGASAKNIQYF.

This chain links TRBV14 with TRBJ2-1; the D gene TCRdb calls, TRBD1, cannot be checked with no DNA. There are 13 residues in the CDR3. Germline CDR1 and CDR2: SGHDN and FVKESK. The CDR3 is CASQGQPGYEQFF.

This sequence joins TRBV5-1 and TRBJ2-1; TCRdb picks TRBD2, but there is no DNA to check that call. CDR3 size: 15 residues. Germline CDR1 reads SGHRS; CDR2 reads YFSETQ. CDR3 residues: CASSSYGTPLDEQFF.

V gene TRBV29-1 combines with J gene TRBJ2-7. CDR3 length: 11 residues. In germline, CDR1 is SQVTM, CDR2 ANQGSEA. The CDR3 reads CSVDRMGEQYF.

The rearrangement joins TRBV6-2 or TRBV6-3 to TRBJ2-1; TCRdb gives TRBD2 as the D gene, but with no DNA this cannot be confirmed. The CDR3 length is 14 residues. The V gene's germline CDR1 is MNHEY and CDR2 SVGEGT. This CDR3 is CASRLAGGTNEQFF.

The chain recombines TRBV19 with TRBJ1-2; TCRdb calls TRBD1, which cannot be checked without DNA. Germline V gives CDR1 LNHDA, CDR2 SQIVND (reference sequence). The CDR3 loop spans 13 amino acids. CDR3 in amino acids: CASRTGLMDGYTF.

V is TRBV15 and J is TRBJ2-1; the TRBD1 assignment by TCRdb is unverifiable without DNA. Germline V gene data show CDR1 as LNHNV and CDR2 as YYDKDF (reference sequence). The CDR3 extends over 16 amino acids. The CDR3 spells CATSKEGSDRGYEQFF.

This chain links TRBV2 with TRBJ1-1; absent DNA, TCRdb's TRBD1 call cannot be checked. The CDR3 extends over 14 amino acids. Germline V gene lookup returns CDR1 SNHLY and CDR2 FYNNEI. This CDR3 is CATAPGSKNTEAFF.

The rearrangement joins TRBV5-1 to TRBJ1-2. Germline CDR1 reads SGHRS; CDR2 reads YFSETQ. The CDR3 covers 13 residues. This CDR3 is CASSLFGVDGYTF.

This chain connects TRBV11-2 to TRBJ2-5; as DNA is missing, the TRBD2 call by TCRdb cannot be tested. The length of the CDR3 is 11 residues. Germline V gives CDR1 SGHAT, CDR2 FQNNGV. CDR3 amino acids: CASSDEEGQYF.

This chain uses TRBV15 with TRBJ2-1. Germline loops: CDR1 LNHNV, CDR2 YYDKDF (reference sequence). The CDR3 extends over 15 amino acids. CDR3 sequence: CATSRDLSIYNEQFF.

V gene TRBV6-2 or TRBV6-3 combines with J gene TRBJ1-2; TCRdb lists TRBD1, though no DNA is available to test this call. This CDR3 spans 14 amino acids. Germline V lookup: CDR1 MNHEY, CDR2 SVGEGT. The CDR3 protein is CASSAYRVADGYTF.

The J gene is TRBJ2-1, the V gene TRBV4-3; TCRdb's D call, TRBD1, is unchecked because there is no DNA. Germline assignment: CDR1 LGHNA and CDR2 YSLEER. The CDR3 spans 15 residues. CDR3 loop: CASSQVGEWDNEQFF.

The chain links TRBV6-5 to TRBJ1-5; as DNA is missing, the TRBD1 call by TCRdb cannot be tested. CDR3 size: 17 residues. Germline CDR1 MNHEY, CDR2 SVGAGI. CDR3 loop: CASSYPYRCERKSPQHF.